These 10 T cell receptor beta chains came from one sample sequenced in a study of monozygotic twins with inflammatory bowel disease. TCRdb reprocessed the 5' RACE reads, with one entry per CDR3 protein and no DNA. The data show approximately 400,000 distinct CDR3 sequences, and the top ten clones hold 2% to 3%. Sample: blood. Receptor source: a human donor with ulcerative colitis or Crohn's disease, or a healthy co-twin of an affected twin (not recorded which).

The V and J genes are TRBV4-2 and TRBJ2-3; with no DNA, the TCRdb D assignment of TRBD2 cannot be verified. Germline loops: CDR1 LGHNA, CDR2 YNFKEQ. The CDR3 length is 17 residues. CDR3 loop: CASSQVALAGGGDTQYF.

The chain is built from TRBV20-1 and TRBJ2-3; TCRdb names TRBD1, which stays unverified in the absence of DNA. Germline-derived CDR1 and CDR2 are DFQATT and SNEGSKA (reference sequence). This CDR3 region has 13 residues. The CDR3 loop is CSARVGPINTQYF.

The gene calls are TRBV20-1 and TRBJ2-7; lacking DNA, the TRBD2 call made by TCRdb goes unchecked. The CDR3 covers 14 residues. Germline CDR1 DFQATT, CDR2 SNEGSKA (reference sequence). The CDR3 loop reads CSAISGKSSYEQYF.

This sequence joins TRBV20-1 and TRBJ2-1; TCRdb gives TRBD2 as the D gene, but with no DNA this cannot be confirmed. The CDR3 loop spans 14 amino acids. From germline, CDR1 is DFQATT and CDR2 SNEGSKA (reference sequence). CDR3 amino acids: CSGLAGGTYNEQFF.

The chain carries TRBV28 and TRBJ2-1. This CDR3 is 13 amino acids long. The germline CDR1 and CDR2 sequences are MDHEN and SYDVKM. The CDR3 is CASSSAGYNEQFF. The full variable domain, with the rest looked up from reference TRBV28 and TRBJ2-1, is DVKVTQSSRYLVKRTGEKVFLECVQDMDHENMFWYRQDPGLGLRLIYFSYDVKMKEKGDIPEGYSVSREKKERFSLILESASTNQTSMYLCASSSAGYNEQFFGPGTRLTVL.

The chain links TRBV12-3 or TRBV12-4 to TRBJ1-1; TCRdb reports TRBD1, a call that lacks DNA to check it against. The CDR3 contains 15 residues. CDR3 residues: CASSTTGTGGTEAFF.

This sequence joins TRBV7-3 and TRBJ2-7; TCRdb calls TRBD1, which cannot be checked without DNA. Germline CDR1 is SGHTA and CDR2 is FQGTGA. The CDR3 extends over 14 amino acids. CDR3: CASSPSTGNHEQYF.

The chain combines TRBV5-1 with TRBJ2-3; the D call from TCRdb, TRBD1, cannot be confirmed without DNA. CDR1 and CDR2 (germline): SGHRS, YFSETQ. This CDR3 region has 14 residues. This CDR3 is CASSKGDRADTQYF.

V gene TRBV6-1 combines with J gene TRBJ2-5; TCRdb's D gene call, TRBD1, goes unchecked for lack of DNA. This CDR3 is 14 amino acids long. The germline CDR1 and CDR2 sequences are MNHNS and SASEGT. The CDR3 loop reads CASRTPGGRETQYF.

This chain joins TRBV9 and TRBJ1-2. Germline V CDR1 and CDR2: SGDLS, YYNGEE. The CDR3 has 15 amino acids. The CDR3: CASSVASAANYGYTF. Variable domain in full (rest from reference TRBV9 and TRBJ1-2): DSGVTQTPKHLITATGQRVTLRCSPRSGDLSVYWYQQSLDQGLQFLIQYYNGEERAKGNILERFSAQQFPDLHSELNLSSLELGDSALYFCASSVASAANYGYTFGSGTRLTVV.